This entry features one T cell receptor beta chain sequence. Its antigen is as yet unknown. The PCR contained 60 Vbeta and 13 Jbeta primers. Profiling relied on immunoSEQ multiplex PCR, and the TCRdb table lists in-frame clones only, not all of them. The sample consists of 130,000 to 150,000 clones, 73% of them appearing once. This entry belongs to a study of cytomegalovirus exposure and HLA in healthy donors. Study findings and constraints: Across donors, sequencing depth was assumed by presence/absence analyses to be roughly uniform. Three chains linked to CMV were shown in vitro to be specific for CMV antigens.

The sequence derives from a human donor in good health. Sample: PBMCs.

The DNA for the CDR3 is TGTGCCAGCAAGGACAGGAGCTCCTACAATGAGCAGTTCTTC. Its translation: CASKDRSSYNEQFF. The chain joins TRBV27 to TRBJ2-1, with TRBD1 matching 7 bases. The CDR3 length is 14 residues. The trim removed 7 bases at V and 0 bases at J, leaving 3 bases unmatched. Germline V CDR1 and CDR2: MNHEY, SMNVEV (reference sequence).